The 15 T cell receptor beta chains given below trace back to one sample, sequenced in a study of blood T cell repertoires in COVID-19. Assay: immunoSEQ multiplex PCR; the TCRdb copy retains only in-frame clones and omits some. The sample comprises some 60,000 clones, around 70% of which are singletons, and roughly 18% rests with the top ten. Sample: peripheral blood. These receptors were obtained from a woman aged 45-60 years with active or convalescent COVID-19.

V usage is TRBV30 and J usage is TRBJ1-3, with a tentative D call TRBD1 (6 bases). V lost 0 bases and J lost 0, with 12 bases in between. This CDR3 has 16 residues. Germline loops: CDR1 GTSNPN, CDR2 SVGIG (reference sequence). The CDR3 DNA reads as TGTGCCTGGAGTGTACGTGGACAGCCCTCTGGAAACACCATATATTTT. It codes for CAWSVRGQPSGNTIYF.

CDR3 protein: CASNDLTHNTGELFF. As DNA, the CDR3 is TGTGCCAGCAACGACTTGACTCATAACACCGGGGAGCTGTTTTTT. The chain carries TRBV19 and TRBJ2-2; D gene unclear. From germline, CDR1 is LNHDA and CDR2 SQIVND (reference sequence). The CDR3 is made up of 15 amino acids. Trimming left V 9 bases short and J 2 bases short, with 16 bases between.

The gene calls are TRBV2 and TRBJ1-1; D gene unclear. V lost 8 bases to trimming and J lost 0 bases, with 7 bases between them. The CDR3 contains 12 residues. Germline V gene lookup returns CDR1 SNHLY and CDR2 FYNNEI. The CDR3: CASVTMNTEAFF. The CDR3 DNA sequence: TGTGCCAGCGTTACAATGAACACTGAAGCTTTCTTT. Combining the CDR3 with reference TRBV2 and TRBJ1-1 gives the whole variable domain EPEVTQTPSHQVTQMGQEVILRCVPISNHLYFYWYRQILGQKVEFLVSFYNNEISEKSEIFDDQFSVERPDGSNFTLKIRSTKLEDSAMYFCASVTMNTEAFFGQGTRLTVV.

The genes are TRBV5-1 and TRBJ2-1; TRBD1 aligns across 9 bases. V lost 4 bases to trimming and J lost 6 bases; unmatched junction nucleotides: 8. The V gene's germline CDR1 is SGHRS and CDR2 YFSETQ. This CDR3 is 15 amino acids long. The CDR3: CASSNTGGRTNEQFF. As DNA, the CDR3 is TGCGCCAGCAGCAACACAGGGGGCCGAACCAATGAGCAGTTCTTC. Variable domain in full (rest from reference TRBV5-1 and TRBJ2-1): KAGVTQTPRYLIKTRGQQVTLSCSPISGHRSVSWYQQTPGQGLQFLFEYFSETQRNKGNFPGRFSGRQFSNSRSEMNVSTLELGDSALYLCASSNTGGRTNEQFFGPGTRLTVL.

The rearrangement uses TRBV11-3 and TRBJ2-7, with 9 bases fitting TRBD2. The CDR3 consists of 16 residues. Germline V gene sequence: CDR1 SGHNT, CDR2 YENEEA. The V segment lost 0 bases and the J segment 2 bases; nucleotides outside the gene matches: 5. In DNA form, the CDR3 reads TGTGCCAGCAGCTTAGATCCGCCTAGCGGGACCTACGAGCAGTACTTC. This codes for CASSLDPPSGTYEQYF.

This rearrangement joins TRBV6-1 to TRBJ2-7; 8 bases fit TRBD2. The V gene's germline CDR1 is MNHNS and CDR2 SASEGT. The length of the CDR3 is 15 residues. V trimming: 1 base; J trimming: 3 bases; junction bases outside the gene matches: 5. The CDR3 nucleotides read TGTGCCAGCAGTGAAGTGAGCGGGAGTGACTACGAGCAGTACTTC. This codes for CASSEVSGSDYEQYF.

The V gene is TRBV11-2, the J gene TRBJ2-5, with D unresolved. Deletions cut 1 base from V and 4 bases from J, with 10 bases between. From germline, CDR1 is SGHAT and CDR2 FQNNGV. The CDR3 runs to 14 residues. CDR3 sequence (DNA): TGTGCCAGCAGCTTAGGACTCCAAAGAGAGACCCAGTACTTC. It specifies CASSLGLQRETQYF.

The J gene is TRBJ1-2, the V gene TRBV9; 7 bases are shared with TRBD1. CDR1 and CDR2 from the germline V gene are SGDLS and YYNGEE. V lost 2 bases and J lost 4; bases outside the gene matches: 8. There are 15 residues in the CDR3. CDR3 amino acids: CASSVGQASVYGYTF. In DNA form, the CDR3 reads TGTGCCAGCAGCGTTGGACAGGCATCGGTCTATGGCTACACCTTC.

The genes are TRBV5-1 and TRBJ1-3, with D uncertain. Germline values: CDR1 SGHRS, CDR2 YFSETQ. Between the trimmed V and J ends, which lost 5 bases and 0 bases, there was a span of 12 bases. This CDR3 region has 15 residues. CDR3 residues: CASRVVPRSGNTIYF. The CDR3 DNA follows: TGCGCCAGCAGGGTAGTACCTCGCTCTGGAAACACCATATATTTT.

V and J are TRBV18 and TRBJ2-3; possibly TRBD2 for D (5 bases). This CDR3 is built from 15 residues. Germline loops: CDR1 KGHSH, CDR2 LQKENI. Trimming left V 0 bases short and J 2 bases short, with 9 bases between. CDR3 DNA sequence: TGTGCCAGCTCACCACCAAGCGGATACACAGATACGCAGTATTTT. This gives the protein CASSPPSGYTDTQYF.

The rearrangement uses TRBV5-6 and TRBJ2-3; D perhaps matches TRBD2 (6 bases). The CDR3 runs to 16 residues. Between the trimmed V and J ends, which lost 1 base and 4 bases, there was a span of 16 bases. The germline V gene encodes CDR1 SGHDT and CDR2 YYEEEE. CDR3 in DNA: TGTGCCAGCAGCTTGAGCCTTAGCGGAGTCTCAGATACGCAGTATTTT. Protein product: CASSLSLSGVSDTQYF.

The chain couples TRBV29-1 to TRBJ1-5; 9 bases line up with TRBD1. Germline loops: CDR1 SQVTM, CDR2 ANQGSEA. This CDR3 has 14 residues. Trimming removed 7 bases from V and 2 bases from J; junction bases left unmatched: 6. This chain's CDR3 is CSAGQGSGNQPQHF. CDR3 coding DNA: TGCAGCGCGGGACAGGGAAGCGGCAATCAGCCCCAGCATTTT.

The V call is TRBV2, the J call TRBJ2-2; TRBD2 agrees at 12 bases. V lost 6 bases to trimming and J lost 4 bases; unmatched junction nucleotides: 3. CDR1 and CDR2 (germline): SNHLY, FYNNEI. The length of the CDR3 is 15 residues. This CDR3 reads CASRRLAGATGELFF. The CDR3 DNA reads as TGTGCCAGCAGACGACTAGCGGGAGCCACCGGGGAGCTGTTTTTT.

The V gene is TRBV3-1 (or the pseudogene TRBV3-2), the J gene TRBJ2-3, with TRBD2 matching over 10 bases. Germline loops: CDR1 LGHDT, CDR2 YNNKEL (reference sequence). J was trimmed by 0 bases and V by 0 bases; bases with no gene match: 18. The CDR3 runs 22 residues. The CDR3 DNA is TGTGCCAGCAGCCAAGAGACCCTTGTCGAGAGCGGGAGGGCTACTAGCACAGATACGCAGTATTTT. Translated: CASSQETLVESGRATSTDTQYF.

A word on this clone: A read error may be the cause here, since a much bigger clone is one base away. The chain recombines TRBV3-1 (or the pseudogene TRBV3-2) with TRBJ1-1; 8 bases map to TRBD1. In germline, CDR1 is LGHDT, CDR2 YNNKEL (reference sequence). The J segment lost 3 bases and the V segment lost 4 bases, leaving 7 bases of the junction unmatched. The CDR3 contains 15 residues. CDR3 sequence reads: CASSRTTGGDTEAFF. The DNA of the CDR3 is TGTGCCAGCAGCCGGACAACAGGGGGGGACACTGAAGCTTTCTTT.